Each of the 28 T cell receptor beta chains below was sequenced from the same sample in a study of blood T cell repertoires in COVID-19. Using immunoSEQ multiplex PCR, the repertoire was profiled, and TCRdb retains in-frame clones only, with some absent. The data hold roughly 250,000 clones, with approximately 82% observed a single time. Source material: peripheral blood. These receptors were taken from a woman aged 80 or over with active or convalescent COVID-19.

This CDR3 reads CASSQRTSGEYEQYF. The CDR3 coding sequence is TGTGCCAGTAGCCAAAGGACTAGCGGCGAATACGAGCAGTACTTC. The J gene is TRBJ2-7, the V gene TRBV19, with 10 bases matching TRBD2. The CDR3 loop spans 15 amino acids. CDR1 is LNHDA, CDR2 SQIVND, per germline (reference sequence). V shed 6 bases and J 4 bases; nucleotides not matched to a gene: 9.

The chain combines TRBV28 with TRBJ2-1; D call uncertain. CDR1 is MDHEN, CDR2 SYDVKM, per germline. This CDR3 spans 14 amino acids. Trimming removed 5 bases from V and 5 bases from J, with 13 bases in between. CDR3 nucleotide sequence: TGTGCCAGCAGTGCCGGCAGCGCAAACAATGAGCAGTTCTTC. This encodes CASSAGSANNEQFF.

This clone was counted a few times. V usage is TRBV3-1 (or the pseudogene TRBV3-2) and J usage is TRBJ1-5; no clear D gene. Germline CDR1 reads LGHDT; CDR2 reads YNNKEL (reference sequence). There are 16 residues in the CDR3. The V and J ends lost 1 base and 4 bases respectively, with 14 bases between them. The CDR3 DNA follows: TGTGCCAGCAGCCAAGGTGGGCCAGTACTTAATCAGCCCCAGCATTTT. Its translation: CASSQGGPVLNQPQHF.

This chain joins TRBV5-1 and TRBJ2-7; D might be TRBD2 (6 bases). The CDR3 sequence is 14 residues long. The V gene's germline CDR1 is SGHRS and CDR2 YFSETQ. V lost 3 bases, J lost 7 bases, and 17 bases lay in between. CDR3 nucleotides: TGCGCCAGCAGCTGGTTGCCGGGAGAGGGGGAGCAGTACTTC. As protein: CASSWLPGEGEQYF.

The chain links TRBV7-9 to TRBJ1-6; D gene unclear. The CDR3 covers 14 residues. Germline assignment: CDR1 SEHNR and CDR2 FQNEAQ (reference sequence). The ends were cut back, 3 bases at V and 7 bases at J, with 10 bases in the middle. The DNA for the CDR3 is TGTGCCAGCAGCTTCCTGTCGGGGAATTCACCCCTCCACTTT. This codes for CASSFLSGNSPLHF. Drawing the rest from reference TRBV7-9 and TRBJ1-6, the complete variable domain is DTGVSQNPRHKITKRGQNVTFRCDPISEHNRLYWYRQTLGQGPEFLTYFQNEAQLEKSRLLSDRFSAERPKGSFSTLEIQRTEQGDSAMYLCASSFLSGNSPLHFGNGTRLTVT.

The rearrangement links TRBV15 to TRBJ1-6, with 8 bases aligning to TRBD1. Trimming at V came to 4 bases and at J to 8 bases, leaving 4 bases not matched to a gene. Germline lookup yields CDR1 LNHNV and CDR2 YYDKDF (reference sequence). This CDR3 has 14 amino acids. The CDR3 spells CATSNRGKDSPLHF. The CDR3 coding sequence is TGTGCCACCAGCAACAGGGGGAAGGATTCACCCCTCCACTTT.

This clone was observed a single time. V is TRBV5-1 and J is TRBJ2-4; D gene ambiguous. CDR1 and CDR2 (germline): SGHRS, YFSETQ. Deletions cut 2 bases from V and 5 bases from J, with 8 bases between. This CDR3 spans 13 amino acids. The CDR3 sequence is CASSFLAENIQYF. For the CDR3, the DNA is TGCGCCAGCAGCTTTTTGGCAGAAAACATTCAGTACTTC.

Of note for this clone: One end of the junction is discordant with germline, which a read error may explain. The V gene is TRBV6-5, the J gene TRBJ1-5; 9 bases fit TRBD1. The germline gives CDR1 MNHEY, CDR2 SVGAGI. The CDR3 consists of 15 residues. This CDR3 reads CASTYPTGGNQPQHF. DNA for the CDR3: TGTGCCAGCACTTACCCGACAGGGGGGAATCAGCCCCAGCATTTT.

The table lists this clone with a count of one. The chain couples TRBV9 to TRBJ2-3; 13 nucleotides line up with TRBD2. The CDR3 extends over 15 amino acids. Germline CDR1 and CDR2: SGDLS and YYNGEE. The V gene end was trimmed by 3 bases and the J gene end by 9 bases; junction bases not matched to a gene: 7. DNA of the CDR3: TGTGCCAGCAGCGAAACAGGACTAGCGGGAGACACGCAGTATTTT. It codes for CASSETGLAGDTQYF.

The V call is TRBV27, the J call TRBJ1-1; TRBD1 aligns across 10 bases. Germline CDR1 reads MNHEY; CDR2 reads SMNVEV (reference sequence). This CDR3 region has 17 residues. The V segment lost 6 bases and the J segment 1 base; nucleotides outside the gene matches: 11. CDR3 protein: CASRPGQGRVSNTEAFF. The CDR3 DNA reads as TGTGCCAGCAGGCCGGGACAGGGGCGCGTGTCGAACACTGAAGCTTTCTTT.

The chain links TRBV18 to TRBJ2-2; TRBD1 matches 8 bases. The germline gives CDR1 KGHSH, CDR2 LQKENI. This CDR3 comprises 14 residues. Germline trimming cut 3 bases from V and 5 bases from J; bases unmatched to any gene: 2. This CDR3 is CASSPGQETGELFF. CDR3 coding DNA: TGTGCCAGCTCACCGGGACAGGAAACCGGGGAGCTGTTTTTT.

The DNA for the CDR3 is TGTGCCATCAGTGACAGGAATATAAGGGGAAACACCATATATTTT. The encoded protein is CAISDRNIRGNTIYF. This sequence joins TRBV10-3 and TRBJ1-3; D call uncertain. The length of the CDR3 is 15 residues. V was clipped by 3 bases and J by 4 bases, with 13 bases between them. CDR1 ENHRY and CDR2 SYGVKD come from the germline V gene.

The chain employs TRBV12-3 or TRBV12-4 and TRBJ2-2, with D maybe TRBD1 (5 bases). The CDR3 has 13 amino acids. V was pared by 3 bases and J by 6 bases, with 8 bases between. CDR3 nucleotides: TGTGCCAGCAGTTTGACAGCCTCCGGGGAGCTGTTTTTT. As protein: CASSLTASGELFF.

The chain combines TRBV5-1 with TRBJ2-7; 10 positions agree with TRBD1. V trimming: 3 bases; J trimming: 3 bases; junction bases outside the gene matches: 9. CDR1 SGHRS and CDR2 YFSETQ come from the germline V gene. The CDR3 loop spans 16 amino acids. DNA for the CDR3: TGCGCCAGCAGCTCATATCCCGACAGGGGGCTCTACGAGCAGTACTTC. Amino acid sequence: CASSSYPDRGLYEQYF.

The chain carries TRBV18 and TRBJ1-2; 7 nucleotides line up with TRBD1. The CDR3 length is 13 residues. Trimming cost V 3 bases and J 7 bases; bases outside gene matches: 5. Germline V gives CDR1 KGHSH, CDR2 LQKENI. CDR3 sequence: CASSPDRVRGYTF. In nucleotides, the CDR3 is TGTGCCAGCTCACCCGACAGGGTTCGTGGCTACACCTTC.

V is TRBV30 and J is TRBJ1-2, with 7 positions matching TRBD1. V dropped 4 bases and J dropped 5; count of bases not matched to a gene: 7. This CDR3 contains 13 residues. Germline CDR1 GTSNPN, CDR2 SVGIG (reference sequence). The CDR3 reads CAWTMTGLYGYTF. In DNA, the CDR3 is TGTGCCTGGACCATGACAGGGTTGTATGGCTACACCTTC.

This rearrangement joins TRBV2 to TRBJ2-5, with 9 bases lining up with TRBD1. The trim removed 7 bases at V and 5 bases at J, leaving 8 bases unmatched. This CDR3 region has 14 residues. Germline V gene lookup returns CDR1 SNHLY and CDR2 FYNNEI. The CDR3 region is CASNHRGPGETQYF. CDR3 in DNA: TGTGCCAGCAATCACAGGGGGCCCGGGGAGACCCAGTACTTC.

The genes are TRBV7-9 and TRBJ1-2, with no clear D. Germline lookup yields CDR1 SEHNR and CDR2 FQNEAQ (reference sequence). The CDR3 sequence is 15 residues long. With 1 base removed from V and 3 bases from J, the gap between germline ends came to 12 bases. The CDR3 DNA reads TGTGCCAGCAGCTTAGGTGCGGGTCAAGACTATGGCTACACCTTC. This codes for CASSLGAGQDYGYTF.

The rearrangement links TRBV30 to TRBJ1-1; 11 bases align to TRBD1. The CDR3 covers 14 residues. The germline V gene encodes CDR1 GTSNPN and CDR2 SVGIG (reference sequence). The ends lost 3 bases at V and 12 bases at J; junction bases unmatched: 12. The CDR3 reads CAWRVLGQGAPTFF. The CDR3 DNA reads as TGTGCCTGGAGGGTACTTGGACAGGGGGCACCAACTTTCTTT.

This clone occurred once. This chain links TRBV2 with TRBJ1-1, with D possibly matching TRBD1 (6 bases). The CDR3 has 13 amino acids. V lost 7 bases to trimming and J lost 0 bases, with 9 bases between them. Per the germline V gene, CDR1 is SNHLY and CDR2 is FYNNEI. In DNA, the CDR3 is TGTGCCAGCATCAGGGGTTTGAACACTGAAGCTTTCTTT. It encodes CASIRGLNTEAFF.

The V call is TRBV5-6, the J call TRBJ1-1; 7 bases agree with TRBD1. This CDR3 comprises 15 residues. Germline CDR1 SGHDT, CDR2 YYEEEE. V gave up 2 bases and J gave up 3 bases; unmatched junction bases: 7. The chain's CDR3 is CASSLDRVRDTEAFF. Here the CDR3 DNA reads TGTGCCAGCAGCTTAGACAGGGTCAGGGACACTGAAGCTTTCTTT.

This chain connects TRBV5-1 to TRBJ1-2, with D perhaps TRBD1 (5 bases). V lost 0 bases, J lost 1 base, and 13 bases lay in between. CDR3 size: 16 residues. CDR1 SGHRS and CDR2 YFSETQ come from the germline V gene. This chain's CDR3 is CASSLGGGTDNYGYTF. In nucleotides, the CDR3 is TGCGCCAGCAGCTTGGGTGGAGGGACTGATAACTATGGCTACACCTTC.

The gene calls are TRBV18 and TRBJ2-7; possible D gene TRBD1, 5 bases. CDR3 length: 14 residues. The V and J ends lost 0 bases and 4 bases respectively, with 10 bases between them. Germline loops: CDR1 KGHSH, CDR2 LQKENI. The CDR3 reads CASSPPGPIYEQYF. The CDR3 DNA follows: TGTGCCAGCTCACCACCGGGGCCGATATACGAGCAGTACTTC.

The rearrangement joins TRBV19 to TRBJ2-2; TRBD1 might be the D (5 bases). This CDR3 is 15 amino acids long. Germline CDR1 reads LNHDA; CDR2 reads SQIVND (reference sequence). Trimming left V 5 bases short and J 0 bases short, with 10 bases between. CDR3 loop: CASSGAQTNTGELFF. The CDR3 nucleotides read TGTGCCAGTAGTGGGGCACAGACGAACACCGGGGAGCTGTTTTTT. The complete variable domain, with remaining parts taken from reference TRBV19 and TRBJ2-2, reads DGGITQSPKYLFRKEGQNVTLSCEQNLNHDAMYWYRQDPGQGLRLIYYSQIVNDFQKGDIAEGYSVSREKKESFPLTVTSAQKNPTAFYLCASSGAQTNTGELFFGEGSRLTVL.

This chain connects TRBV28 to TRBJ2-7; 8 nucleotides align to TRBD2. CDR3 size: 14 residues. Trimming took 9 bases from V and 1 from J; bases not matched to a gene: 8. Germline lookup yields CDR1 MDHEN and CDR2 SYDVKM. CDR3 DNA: TGTGCCAGTTCGAGGGCTAGCGGGTCCTACGAGCAGTACTTC. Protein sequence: CASSRASGSYEQYF.

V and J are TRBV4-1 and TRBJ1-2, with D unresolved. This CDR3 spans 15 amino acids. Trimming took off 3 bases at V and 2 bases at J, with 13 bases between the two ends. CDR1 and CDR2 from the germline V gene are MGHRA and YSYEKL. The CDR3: CASSQEETENYGYTF. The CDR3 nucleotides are TGCGCCAGCAGCCAGGAAGAAACAGAAAACTATGGCTACACCTTC.

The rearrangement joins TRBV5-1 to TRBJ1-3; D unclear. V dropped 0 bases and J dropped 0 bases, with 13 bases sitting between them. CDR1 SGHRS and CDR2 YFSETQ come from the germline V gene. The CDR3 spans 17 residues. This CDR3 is CASSLDLGRLSGNTIYF. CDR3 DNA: TGCGCCAGCAGCTTGGATTTAGGGAGGCTCTCTGGAAACACCATATATTTT.

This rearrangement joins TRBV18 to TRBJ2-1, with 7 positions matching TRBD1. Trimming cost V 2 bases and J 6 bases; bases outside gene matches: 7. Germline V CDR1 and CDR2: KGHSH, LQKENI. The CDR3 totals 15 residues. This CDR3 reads CASSPTAGTVNEQFF. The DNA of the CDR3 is TGTGCCAGCTCACCAACGGCCGGGACAGTCAATGAGCAGTTCTTC.